This T cell receptor (beta chain) came from a study of T cell repertoires in cytomegalovirus infection. Study at large: Public TCR beta signatures provided an indication of both CMV infection and a matching HLA type.

TCRdb reprocessed the reads with MiXCR, giving one entry per CDR3 protein. The profile shows around 490,000 distinct CDR3 sequences, around 27% of them singletons. Germline CDR1 reads LGHDT; CDR2 reads YNNKEL (reference sequence). V lost 4 bases to trimming and J lost 2 bases; unmatched junction nucleotides: 6. This CDR3 has 15 amino acids. The sequencing input was PBMCs. The receptor was isolated from a human donor in good health (CMV status not recorded). Some clones in this sample may be carry-over from other donors' samples. The chain links TRBV3-1 to TRBJ2-5; 8 bases align to TRBD1. The CDR3 nucleotides are TGTGCCAGCAGCCGAACCGGGACAGGACAAGAGACCCAGTACTTC. Translation: CASSRTGTGQETQYF.